A selection of T cell receptor beta chains follows, all from one sample in a study of molecular identifiers for immune sequencing clone quantification. TCRdb re-derived calls from the PCR reads in MiXCR, one entry per CDR3 protein. Of approximately 54,000 distinct CDR3 sequences listed, under 30% are singletons. Source material: naive CD8+ T cells from blood, with Jurkat cell RNA spiked in. Every receptor here comes from a human donor in good health. Some libraries in this study had Jurkat cell RNA spiked in. The CDR3 runs from the conserved cysteine through the conserved F or W. The order of the fields is CDR3 length, V gene, J gene, D gene, clone size, CDR3 protein, CDR3 DNA. A D gene is named only where the DNA matches it firmly. Rows may omit the clone size; those that give it use once, few, many or a size class.

15	TRBV6-2/TRBV6-3	TRBJ1-5	TRBD1	NA	CASSPDRASNQPQHF	TGTGCCAGCAGCCCCGACAGGGCCAGCAATCAGCCCCAGCATTTT
17	TRBV5-6	TRBJ2-5	TRBD1	NA	CASSLDPDRGHQETQYF	TGTGCCAGCAGCTTGGACCCGGACAGGGGCCACCAAGAGACTCAGTACTTC
14	TRBV4-1	TRBJ1-5	NA	many	CASSQVMGNQPQHF	TGCGCCAGCAGCCAAGTGATGGGGAACCAGCCCCAGCATTTT
15	TRBV27	TRBJ1-1	TRBD1	many	CASSLTGNLNTEAFF	TGTGCCAGCAGTTTGACAGGGAATCTAAACACTGAAGCTTTCTTT
13	TRBV7-9	TRBJ2-3	NA	many	CASSLEAPDTQYF	TGTGCCAGCAGCTTAGAAGCCCCAGATACGCAGTATTTT
12	TRBV27	TRBJ1-1	NA	NA	CASSFLGFEAFF	TGTGCCAGCAGTTTTTTGGGGTTTGAAGCTTTCTTT
15	TRBV20-1	TRBJ2-5	TRBD1	few	CSARVAGQGQETQYF	TGCAGTGCTAGAGTAGCCGGACAGGGGCAAGAGACCCAGTACTTC
14	TRBV6-5	TRBJ2-7	NA	many	CASSFSGEFYEQYF	TGTGCCAGCAGTTTCTCGGGGGAGTTCTACGAGCAGTACTTC
13	TRBV20-1	TRBJ1-1	NA	many	CSARDGLNTEAFF	TGCAGTGCTAGAGATGGCCTGAACACTGAAGCTTTCTTT
16	TRBV2	TRBJ1-1	NA	many	CASSESVTNPVGEAFF	TGTGCCAGCAGTGAAAGCGTCACTAACCCTGTGGGTGAAGCTTTCTTT
16	TRBV7-2	TRBJ1-6	NA	few	CASSFSQGFKDSPLHF	TGTGCCAGCAGCTTCAGTCAGGGATTTAAGGATTCACCCCTCCACTTT
16	TRBV5-1	TRBJ2-5	TRBD2	few	CASSLASGVLQETQYF	TGCGCCAGCAGCTTGGCTAGCGGGGTCCTACAAGAGACCCAGTACTTC
12	TRBV19	TRBJ1-1	NA	many	CASCQGNTEAFF	TGTGCCAGTTGCCAGGGGAACACTGAAGCTTTCTTT
13	TRBV4-1	TRBJ2-7	NA	many	CASSPSGTGLLVF	TGCGCCAGCAGCCCCTCGGGGACGGGGTTACTCGTCTTC
15	TRBV11-2	TRBJ1-4	NA	NA	CASSSPLKANEKLFF	TGTGCCAGCAGCTCGCCTTTGAAAGCTAATGAAAAACTGTTTTTT
16	TRBV19	TRBJ2-7	NA	many	CASSIDDSGSAYEQYF	TGTGCCAGTAGTATAGATGATAGTGGATCCGCCTACGAGCAGTACTTC
17	TRBV7-8	TRBJ1-5	TRBD1	many	CASSLVYAQGGNQPQHF	TGTGCCAGCAGCTTAGTATACGCGCAGGGGGGCAATCAGCCCCAGCATTTT
13	TRBV13	TRBJ1-1	NA	many	CASSLGGEERAFF	TGTGCCAGCAGCTTGGGAGGAGAAGAGAGAGCTTTCTTT
15	TRBV5-1	TRBJ1-1	NA	many	CASSFEAPTNTEAFF	TGCGCCAGCAGCTTCGAGGCCCCAACGAACACTGAAGCTTTCTTT
14	TRBV6-5	TRBJ1-1	NA	many	CASSKQGLNTEAFF	TGTGCCAGCAGTAAACAGGGTTTGAACACTGAAGCTTTCTTT
14	TRBV6-2/TRBV6-3	TRBJ1-2	NA	many	CASSYNEKNYGYTF	TGTGCCAGCAGTTACAACGAGAAAAACTATGGCTACACCTTC
14	TRBV4-3	TRBJ2-7	NA	many	CASSQEVGQYEQYF	TGCGCCAGCAGCCAAGAAGTCGGACAGTACGAGCAGTACTTC
16	TRBV13	TRBJ2-5	TRBD2	NA	CASSPGLAGARATQYF	TGTGCCAGCAGCCCGGGACTAGCGGGAGCCCGAGCGACCCAGTACTTC
16	TRBV5-6	TRBJ2-1	TRBD2	many	CASSGPPGLVGNEQFF	TGTGCCAGCAGCGGCCCCCCCGGACTAGTAGGCAATGAGCAGTTCTTC
17	TRBV25-1	TRBJ2-1	TRBD2	NA	CTSSPRGAGTSYNEQFF	TGTACCAGCAGCCCCCGTGGAGCGGGGACCTCCTACAATGAGCAGTTCTTC
15	TRBV6-5	TRBJ2-3	TRBD1	many	CASSYSGQGADTQYF	TGTGCCAGCAGTTACTCAGGGCAGGGGGCAGATACGCAGTATTTT